Described below is a single T cell receptor (beta chain) sequence and its context. This sample stems from a study of blood T cell repertoires in COVID-19. Study-wide background: The analysed material was cDNA or gDNA that came from T cells, B-cell-depleted T cells, or PBMCs.

The CDR3 spans 17 residues. Per the germline V gene, CDR1 is LNHDA and CDR2 is SQIVND (reference sequence). With V trimmed by 4 bases and J by 10 bases, 14 bases remained unmatched. Participants came from around 25 US areas, aged roughly 18 to 89 years. Cohort 3 donors were reported recovered after two negative PCRs, clearance, or symptom resolution. In the study's own analysis: Reference gene primer amplification in the assay estimated nucleated cell counts. Here immunoSEQ multiplex PCR was the method, and the copy in TCRdb shows in-frame clones only, minus some. The V and J calls and clone size come from that table; D and trimming were worked out from the DNA. The sample has about 300,000 clones, 70% to 90% seen once.

The sequenced sample was PBMCs or T cells enriched from blood (not recorded which). The clonotype comes from a man aged 25 to 40 who had recovered from COVID-19. V usage is TRBV19 and J usage is TRBJ1-6, with TRBD1 matching 9 bases. This CDR3 is CASSTLRDRVSYSPLHF. CDR3 sequence (DNA): TGTGCCAGTAGTACGCTCCGGGACAGGGTTTCTTACTCACCCCTCCACTTT.